Listed below are T cell receptor beta chains from one sample, sequenced in a study of cytomegalovirus exposure and HLA in healthy donors. TCRdb keeps only in-frame clones here, not all; method: immunoSEQ multiplex PCR. Of about 120,000 clones in the sample, 75% to 80% were seen once. What was sequenced was PBMCs. The receptors here all came from a woman aged 40 to 49 in good health and CMV-seropositive. Each CDR3 is given with its conserved first and last residue. A D gene is named only where the DNA matches it firmly. The size field is filled for only some rows; it gives once, few, many or a size class.

J gene	V gene	D gene	clone size	CDR3 DNA	CDR3 protein
TRBJ1-6	TRBV30	.	.	TGTGCCTGGACCGGACAGTTCAATTCACCCCTCCACTTT	CAWTGQFNSPLHF
TRBJ1-2	TRBV6-5	.	.	TGTGCCAGCAGTTACCACAAGACATCTCTGACCAGTGGCTACACCTTC	CASSYHKTSLTSGYTF
TRBJ1-1	TRBV6-5	.	.	TGTGCCAGCAGCGCTACAGGGATTGGGACTGAAGCTTTCTTT	CASSATGIGTEAFF
TRBJ1-2	TRBV30	TRBD1	.	TGTGCCTGGAGCCCCGGGGACAGGTATGGCTACACCTTC	CAWSPGDRYGYTF
TRBJ1-2	TRBV5-4	.	.	TGTGCCAGCAGCCCCAAGCGGGACTATGGCTACACCTTC	CASSPKRDYGYTF
TRBJ1-1	TRBV5-1	.	.	TGCGCCAGCAGCTTGCGGGGAACTGAAGCTTTCTTT	CASSLRGTEAFF
TRBJ1-6	TRBV10-1	TRBD1	.	TGCGCCAGCAGCGGACAGGGGTTATCACCCCTCCACTTT	CASSGQGLSPLHF
TRBJ1-1	TRBV18	.	.	TGTGCCAGCTCCCGGACAAAACAGGGGAACACTGAAGCTTTCTTT	CASSRTKQGNTEAFF
TRBJ1-2	TRBV6-6	.	.	TGTGCCAGCAGTTCCTCGACTTATTCTGATGGCTACACCTTC	CASSSSTYSDGYTF
TRBJ1-2	TRBV6-5	.	.	TGTGCCAGCAGCCAAGGGGGTGCTGGCTACACCTTC	CASSQGGAGYTF
TRBJ1-4	TRBV6-6	TRBD1	once	TGTGCCAGCAGTCTGCAACAACAGGGGACTAATGAAAAACTGTTTTTT	CASSLQQQGTNEKLFF
TRBJ1-2	TRBV5-1	.	.	TGCGCCAGCAGCGGCCTGATTACGTATGGCTACACCTTC	CASSGLITYGYTF
TRBJ2-4	TRBV6-1	.	few	TGTGCCAGCAGTGAAGGCGCAGGGAAAGGGTCGGCCAAAAACATTCAGTACTTC	CASSEGAGKGSAKNIQYF
TRBJ2-5	TRBV6-5	TRBD1	.	TGTGCCAGCACTGGACAGGGGAAAAGAGAGACCCAGTACTTC	CASTGQGKRETQYF
TRBJ1-1	TRBV30	.	.	TGTGCCTGGAGTTCGGGGGGCGCATCTGAAGCTTTCTTT	CAWSSGGASEAFF
TRBJ2-7	TRBV5-1	.	.	TGCGCCAGCAGCTTGGGACCGAGGCAGGGGCAGTACTTC	CASSLGPRQGQYF
TRBJ1-2	TRBV15	.	.	TGTGCCACCAGCAGAGATTTCACAGGTCCTTATGGCTACACCTTC	CATSRDFTGPYGYTF
TRBJ1-1	TRBV9	TRBD1	.	TGTGCCAGCAGCGTAGGGCTAGGGGGCCGAGGGGACACTGAAGCTTTCTTT	CASSVGLGGRGDTEAFF
TRBJ1-2	TRBV5-1	.	.	TGCGCCAGCAGCTTGGTGCCAGGGGCGCGGGGCTACACCTTC	CASSLVPGARGYTF
TRBJ1-1	TRBV27	.	.	TGTGCCAGCAGCATAACACCGACAGGCGTGAACACTGAAGCTTTCTTT	CASSITPTGVNTEAFF
TRBJ1-3	TRBV2	.	.	TGTGCCAGCACCCCCGACGCTTACAGGGAGTCTGGAAACACCATATATTTT	CASTPDAYRESGNTIYF
TRBJ2-3	TRBV5-1	TRBD2	.	TGCGCCAGCAGCTTGGAGGGACTAGCGGGGGTAAGCACAGATACGCAGTATTTT	CASSLEGLAGVSTDTQYF
TRBJ1-1	TRBV18	.	.	TGTGCCAGCTCACCATTACCCCAGGATACTGAAGCTTTCTTT	CASSPLPQDTEAFF
TRBJ2-7	TRBV6-1	TRBD1	few	TGTGCCAGCAGTGGTGACCAGGGGGCGAGAGGTTACGAGCAGTACTTC	CASSGDQGARGYEQYF
TRBJ1-4	TRBV5-6	.	.	TGTGCCAGCAGCTTATTCTCCAATGAAAAACTGTTTTTT	CASSLFSNEKLFF
TRBJ1-3	TRBV23-1	.	.	TGCGCCAGCAGTTACAGCAGACGCCGCTCTGGAAACACCATATATTTT	CASSYSRRRSGNTIYF